These 4 T cell receptor beta chains came from one sample sequenced in a study of cytomegalovirus exposure and HLA in healthy donors listed by TCRdb under 2017. Preparation of the library involved the immunoSEQ multiplex PCR assay. The immuneACCESS repertoire file appears here via TCRdb, limited to in-frame rearrangements. These files lack a portion of the clones; in checked studies, under half of the deficit traces to unresolved V genes, and the cause of the others is not known. This sample has tens of thousands of clones in its table, and over 85% of those were observed once. Together, the top ten hold about 3.8% of the sample. Sequencing was carried out using PBMCs. Source of these receptors: a woman aged 18 to 35 in good health and CMV-seropositive.

This sequence joins TRBV9 and TRBJ1-3, with D uncertain. The CDR3 runs to 13 residues. V dropped 3 bases and J dropped 3 bases, with 7 bases sitting between them. The germline CDR1 and CDR2 sequences are SGDLS and YYNGEE. The CDR3 sequence: CASSGSGGNTIYF. In nucleotides, the CDR3 is TGTGCCAGCAGCGGTTCCGGTGGAAACACCATATATTTT.

The V gene is TRBV6-4, the J gene TRBJ2-1; 9 nucleotides match TRBD2. The CDR3 spans 15 residues. Germline CDR1 reads MRHNA; CDR2 reads SNTAGT. V lost 5 bases to trimming and J lost 2 bases; unmatched junction nucleotides: 4. CDR3 DNA: TGTGCCAGCAGTCCAGCGGGGGGAACCTACAATGAGCAGTTCTTC. It is translated as CASSPAGGTYNEQFF.

The chain uses TRBV28 and TRBJ2-5; 9 bases align to TRBD2. Germline V gene lookup returns CDR1 MDHEN and CDR2 SYDVKM. The V gene end was trimmed by 10 bases and the J gene end by 1 base; junction bases not matched to a gene: 10. This CDR3 region has 15 residues. The CDR3: CATQAGGHRQETQYF. CDR3 nucleotides: TGTGCCACCCAAGCGGGGGGACACCGCCAAGAGACCCAGTACTTC.

The rearrangement links TRBV11-3 to TRBJ2-1, with 12 bases matching TRBD2. From germline, CDR1 is SGHNT and CDR2 YENEEA. The ends lost 5 bases at V and 10 bases at J; junction bases unmatched: 9. This CDR3 contains 15 residues. The CDR3 coding sequence is TGTGCCAGCAGCCGGTCTAGCGGGAGGGCAGAGGAGCAGTTCTTC. This codes for CASSRSSGRAEEQFF.